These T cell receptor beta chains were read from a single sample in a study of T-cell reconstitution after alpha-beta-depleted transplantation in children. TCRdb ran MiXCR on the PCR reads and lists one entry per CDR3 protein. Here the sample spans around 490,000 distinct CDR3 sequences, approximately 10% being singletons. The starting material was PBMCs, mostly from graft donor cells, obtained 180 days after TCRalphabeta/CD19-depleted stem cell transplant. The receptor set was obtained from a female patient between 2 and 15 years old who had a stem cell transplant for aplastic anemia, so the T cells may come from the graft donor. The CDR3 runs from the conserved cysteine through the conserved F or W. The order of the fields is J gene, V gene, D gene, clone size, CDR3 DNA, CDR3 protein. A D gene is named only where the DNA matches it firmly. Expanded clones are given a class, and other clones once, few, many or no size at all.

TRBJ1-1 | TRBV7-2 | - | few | TGTGCCAGCAGCTCCACAGGGCTAGAAATGAACACTGAAGCTTTCTTT | CASSSTGLEMNTEAFF
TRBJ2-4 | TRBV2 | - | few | TGTGCCAGCAGTGAAGAGCACCCAGCCAAAAACATTCAGTACTTC | CASSEEHPAKNIQYF
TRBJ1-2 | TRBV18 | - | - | TGTGCCAGCTCACCACGGACGGGAGAATTTTATGGCTACACCTTC | CASSPRTGEFYGYTF
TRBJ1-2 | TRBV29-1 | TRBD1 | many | TGCAGCGTTTCCAGGGGGCTTGCTAACTATGGCTACACCTTC | CSVSRGLANYGYTF
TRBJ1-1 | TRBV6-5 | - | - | TGTGCCAGCAGTTATTCAGGAGCTGAAGCTTTCTTT | CASSYSGAEAFF
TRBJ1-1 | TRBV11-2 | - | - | TGTGCCAGCAGCTCCACCGGGGCAAGGAACACTGAAGCTTTCTTT | CASSSTGARNTEAFF
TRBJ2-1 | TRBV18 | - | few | TGTGCCAGCTCACCAGATCCCCTGGGGCCCCAGAGCTCCTACAATGAGCAGTTCTTC | CASSPDPLGPQSSYNEQFF
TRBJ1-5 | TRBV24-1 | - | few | TGTGCCACCAGTCGCCGGGGGACCAATCAGCCCCAGCATTTT | CATSRRGTNQPQHF
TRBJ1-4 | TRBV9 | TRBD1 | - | TGTGCCAGCAGCGCCGGGACAGGGCCTAATGAAAAACTGTTTTTT | CASSAGTGPNEKLFF
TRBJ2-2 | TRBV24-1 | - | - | TGTGCCACCAGTGACCCCAAAAGCGGTAACACCGGGGAGCTGTTTTTT | CATSDPKSGNTGELFF
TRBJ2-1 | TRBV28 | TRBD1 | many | TGTGCCAGTAGGGCAGGGGGCTCGGATGAGCAGTTCTTC | CASRAGGSDEQFF
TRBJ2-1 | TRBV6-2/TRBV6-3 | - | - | TGTGCCAGCACCCTAGGGGGTTTCACCTACAATGAGCAGTTCTTC | CASTLGGFTYNEQFF
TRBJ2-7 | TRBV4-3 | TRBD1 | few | TGCGCCAGCAGCCAAAGCGATGACAGGGTTGGGGAGCAGTACTTC | CASSQSDDRVGEQYF
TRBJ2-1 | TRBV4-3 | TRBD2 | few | TGCGCCAGCAGCGTCACTAGCGGGGTGGGGGGGTCTGAGCAGTTCTTC | CASSVTSGVGGSEQFF
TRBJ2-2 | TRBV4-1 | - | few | TGCGCCAGCAGCCAAGGGGCGCCGACCGGGGAGCTGTTTTTT | CASSQGAPTGELFF
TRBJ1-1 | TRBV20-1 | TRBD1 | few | TGCAGTGCTTCGGACAGGGTGGCTTTCTTT | CSASDRVAFF
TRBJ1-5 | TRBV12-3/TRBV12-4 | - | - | TGTGCCAGCAGTTTTTCGGGGGAAGCTCAGCCCCAGCATTTT | CASSFSGEAQPQHF
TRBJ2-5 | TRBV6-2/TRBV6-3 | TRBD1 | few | TGTGCCAGCAGTTCCCTTATACGGGACAGGGAAATGGAGACCCAGTACTTC | CASSSLIRDREMETQYF
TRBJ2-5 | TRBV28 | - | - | TGTGCCAGCAGTCCACCGGGGTCGGGGAAAGAGACCCAGTACTTC | CASSPPGSGKETQYF
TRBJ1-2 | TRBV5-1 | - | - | TGCGCCAGCAGCTCCCAGGGGATAGAGGGCTACACCTTC | CASSSQGIEGYTF
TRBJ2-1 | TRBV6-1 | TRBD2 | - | TGTGCCAGCAGTGGGACTAGCGGACCTTTCTACAATGAGCAGTTCTTC | CASSGTSGPFYNEQFF
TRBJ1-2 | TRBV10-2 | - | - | TGCGCCAGCAGTGAGCCCGAGGGAGCCTATGGCTACACCTTC | CASSEPEGAYGYTF
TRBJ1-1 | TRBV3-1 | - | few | TGTGCCAGCAGCCTCCTCGGTAACGGGGGCACTGAAGCTTTCTTT | CASSLLGNGGTEAFF
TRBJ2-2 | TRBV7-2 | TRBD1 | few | TGTGCCAGCAGCTTAATCGGGACAGGGAACACCGGGGAGCTGTTTTTT | CASSLIGTGNTGELFF
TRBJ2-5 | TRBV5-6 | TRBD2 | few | TGTGCCAGCAGCTTGGGTCCTAGCGGATTTGAAGAGACCCAGTACTTC | CASSLGPSGFEETQYF
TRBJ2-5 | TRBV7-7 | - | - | TGTGCCAGCAGCTTTCCGGGCCCTAAAGTGACCCAGTACTTC | CASSFPGPKVTQYF
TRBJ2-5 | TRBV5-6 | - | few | TGTGCCAGCAGCGCCCCCGCAGTGGAATCGGAAGAGACCCAGTACTTC | CASSAPAVESEETQYF
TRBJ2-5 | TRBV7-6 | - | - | TGTGCCAGCAGCTTAAGGAATCTGGGCCCAGAGACCCAGTACTTC | CASSLRNLGPETQYF
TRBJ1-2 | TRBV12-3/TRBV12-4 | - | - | TGTGCCAGCACTGTCGACAGGACCTATGGCTACACCTTC | CASTVDRTYGYTF
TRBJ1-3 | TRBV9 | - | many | TGTGCCAGCAGCGTAGCAGGACTTATCTCTGGAAACACCATATATTTT | CASSVAGLISGNTIYF
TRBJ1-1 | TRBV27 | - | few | TGTGCCAGCAGTATCTCAAGGGGGAGACTCCATGAAGCTTTCTTT | CASSISRGRLHEAFF
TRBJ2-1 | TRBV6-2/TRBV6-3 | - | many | TGTGCCAGCAGCCCCCAGGGGGGTGTTGAGCAGTTCTTC | CASSPQGGVEQFF
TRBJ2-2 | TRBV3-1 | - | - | TGTGCCAGCAGCCAAGGTAGTGGCACCGGGGAGCTGTTTTTT | CASSQGSGTGELFF
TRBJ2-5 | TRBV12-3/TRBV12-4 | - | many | TGTGCCAGCAGTTTAGCGGGGTGGGGTCGGCAAGAGACCCAGTACTTC | CASSLAGWGRQETQYF
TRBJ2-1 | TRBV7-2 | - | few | TGTGCCAGCAGCTTAGAGGCAGGTACCAATGAGCAGTTCTTC | CASSLEAGTNEQFF
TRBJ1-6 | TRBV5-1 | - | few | TGCGCCAGCAGCCTGCGGGAGCCAACCCTGAATTCACCCCTCCACTTT | CASSLREPTLNSPLHF
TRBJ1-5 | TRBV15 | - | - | TGTGCCACCAGCGTTCAGCGCAATCAGCCCCAGCATTTT | CATSVQRNQPQHF
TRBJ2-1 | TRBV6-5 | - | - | TGTGCCAGCAGTTCCTCGAGGGAGTATGTTGAGCAGTTCTTC | CASSSSREYVEQFF
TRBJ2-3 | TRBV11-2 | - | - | TGTGCCAGCAGCTCGCGACTATTCGAAAATACGCAGTATTTT | CASSSRLFENTQYF
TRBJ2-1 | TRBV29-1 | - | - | TGCAGCGTTGATCCCCCCGATGAGAGCTCCTACAATGAGCAGTTCTTC | CSVDPPDESSYNEQFF